These 32 T cell receptor beta chains were sequenced from one sample in a study of response to subunit inactivated influenza vaccine. Using its own MiXCR run on the RT-PCR reads, TCRdb lists one record per CDR3 protein. The table shows fewer than 650,000 distinct CDR3 sequences, with over 10% occurring only once. The starting material was PBMCs from blood, obtained roughly 45 days after vaccination. The receptors derive from a man in his fifties who received an inactivated influenza vaccine.

V is TRBV9 and J is TRBJ2-3; 14 bases match TRBD2. V lost 3 bases to trimming and J lost 9 bases; unmatched junction nucleotides: 3. The CDR3 loop spans 14 amino acids. Germline loops: CDR1 SGDLS, CDR2 YYNGEE. In DNA form, the CDR3 reads TGTGCCAGCAGCGAGACTAGCGGGGGGGCCACGCAGTATTTT. Protein product: CASSETSGGATQYF.

Comments on this clonotype: A clone one base away is much larger, so this may be a read error. This sequence joins TRBV10-3 and TRBJ2-7; D uncertain. In germline, CDR1 is ENHRY, CDR2 SYGVKD. This CDR3 contains 12 residues. The V end lost 6 bases, the J end lost 3 bases, and 9 bases lay between the germline ends. The CDR3 region has the DNA TGTGCCATCAGCCCGAACAGCTACGAGCAGTACTTC. Protein sequence: CAISPNSYEQYF.

The chain combines TRBV3-1 with TRBJ2-1; D is unclear. Germline assignment: CDR1 LGHDT and CDR2 YNNKEL (reference sequence). Trimming cost V 0 bases and J 13 bases, with 10 bases left between them. The CDR3 has 12 residues. For the CDR3, the DNA is TGTGCCAGCAGCCAAGATAAGCTTTACCAGTTCTTC. Its protein product is CASSQDKLYQFF.

The CDR3 sequence is CASITGGQGKGEQYF. The DNA of the CDR3 is TGTGCCAGTATCACAGGGGGACAGGGAAAAGGGGAGCAGTACTTC. V is TRBV28 and J is TRBJ2-7, with 9 bases aligning to TRBD1. V dropped 9 bases and J dropped 7; count of bases not matched to a gene: 16. This CDR3 spans 15 amino acids. Germline values: CDR1 MDHEN, CDR2 SYDVKM.

The rearrangement links TRBV4-3 to TRBJ2-1, with 8 positions matching TRBD2. The germline gives CDR1 LGHNA, CDR2 YSLEER. Unmatched junction bases numbered 8, after V lost 5 bases and J lost 2 bases. CDR3 length: 16 residues. The CDR3 spells CASSLRKRGPYNEQFF. The DNA for the CDR3 is TGCGCCAGCAGCTTACGTAAGCGGGGGCCCTACAATGAGCAGTTCTTC.

CDR3 bases: TGCAGCACCAGGCAAACTAATGAAAAACTGTTTTTT. Amino acids: CSTRQTNEKLFF. This chain connects TRBV20-1 to TRBJ1-4; D unresolved. Germline V gene data show CDR1 as DFQATT and CDR2 as SNEGSKA (reference sequence). The CDR3 is made up of 12 amino acids.

This clonotype was picked up a small number of times. V is TRBV20-1 and J is TRBJ2-5; 7 bases match TRBD2. The CDR3 is 16 amino acids. Germline V gene sequence: CDR1 DFQATT, CDR2 SNEGSKA (reference sequence). V lost 3 bases to trimming and J lost 2 bases; unmatched junction nucleotides: 12. CDR3 sequence: CSASPREAPGQETQYF. In DNA, the CDR3 is TGCAGTGCTAGTCCCCGGGAGGCCCCGGGTCAAGAGACCCAGTACTTC.

J is TRBJ2-5 and V is TRBV7-8, with D hard to call. Germline lookup yields CDR1 SGHVS and CDR2 FQNEAQ. V was pared by 5 bases and J by 3 bases, with 19 bases between. This CDR3 comprises 16 residues. The CDR3 loop reads CASSPPPWRGKETQYF. DNA of the CDR3: TGTGCCAGCAGCCCCCCGCCTTGGCGAGGCAAAGAGACCCAGTACTTC.

V usage is TRBV18 and J usage is TRBJ2-3, with D unresolved. This CDR3 region has 13 residues. Per the germline V gene, CDR1 is KGHSH and CDR2 is LQKENI. The V end lost 6 bases, the J end lost 0 bases, and 7 bases lay between the germline ends. CDR3 in DNA: TGTGCCAGCTCCCAAGTGAGCACAGATACGCAGTATTTT. This sequence encodes CASSQVSTDTQYF. The whole variable domain, remainder taken from reference TRBV18 and TRBJ2-3, is NAGVMQNPRHLVRRRGQEARLRCSPMKGHSHVYWYRQLPEEGLKFMVYLQKENIIDESGMPKERFSAEFPKEGPSILRIQQVVRGDSAAYFCASSQVSTDTQYFGPGTRLTVL.

The V gene is TRBV4-3, the J gene TRBJ2-3; tentatively, D is TRBD2 (5 bases). CDR3 length: 18 amino acids. V lost 0 bases and J lost 5, with 21 bases in between. Per the germline V gene, CDR1 is LGHNA and CDR2 is YSLEER. The CDR3 nucleotides are TGCGCCAGCAGCCAAGATTCTTTAGACTGGAGGAAAATAGATACGCAGTATTTT. Amino acids: CASSQDSLDWRKIDTQYF.

The chain combines TRBV9 with TRBJ2-1; 10 bases are shared with TRBD2. In germline, CDR1 is SGDLS, CDR2 YYNGEE. This CDR3 is 16 amino acids long. The ends lost 2 bases at V and 3 bases at J; junction bases unmatched: 5. The CDR3 is CASSVSGGAIYNEQFF. CDR3 sequence (DNA): TGTGCCAGCAGCGTGAGCGGGGGGGCCATCTACAATGAGCAGTTCTTC.

This clonotype was seen ten or more times. The J gene is TRBJ2-3, the V gene TRBV12-3 or TRBV12-4, with TRBD2 matching over 8 bases. This CDR3 is built from 15 residues. Germline trimming cut 6 bases from V and 0 bases from J; bases unmatched to any gene: 5. CDR3 amino acids: CASRVLAASTDTQYF. The CDR3 DNA reads as TGTGCCAGCAGGGTACTAGCGGCTAGCACAGATACGCAGTATTTT.

This clonotype showed up just a few times. V gene TRBV25-1 combines with J gene TRBJ1-5; the match to TRBD1 covers 7 bases. There are 14 residues in the CDR3. J was trimmed by 4 bases and V by 6 bases; bases with no gene match: 6. Germline V CDR1 and CDR2: MGHDK, SYGVNS. The CDR3 nucleotides are TGTGCCAGCAGGTACAGGGGCCGTAATCAGCCCCAGCATTTT. Its translation is CASRYRGRNQPQHF.

To note about this clonotype: One junction end does not reproduce the germline sequence, and a read error may be involved. The chain employs TRBV12-3 or TRBV12-4 and TRBJ1-5; maybe TRBD1 (5 bases). This CDR3 is 15 amino acids long. For the CDR3, the DNA is TGTGCCAGCAGTTTTAGGGGATCGGGCAAGCAGCCCCAGCATTTT. Protein: CASSFRGSGKQPQHF.

The chain carries TRBV5-8 and TRBJ2-5; D might be TRBD1 (6 bases). This CDR3 is 15 amino acids long. V was shortened by 5 bases and J by 2 bases, with 16 bases between the two germline ends. The germline V gene has CDR1 SGHTS and CDR2 YDEGEE. CDR3 nucleotides: TGTGCCAGCAGTTATGGACAGACCTTTCAAGAGACCCAGTACTTC. It translates to CASSYGQTFQETQYF.

The rearrangement links TRBV6-1 to TRBJ1-1; 7 bases match TRBD1. Germline assignment: CDR1 MNHNS and CDR2 SASEGT. The CDR3 runs to 13 residues. The V segment lost 5 bases and the J segment 11 bases; nucleotides outside the gene matches: 11. The CDR3 region has the DNA TGTGCCAGCAGTCAGGGGGTGGGCAGGGGGGCTTTCTTT. Translating gives CASSQGVGRGAFF.

The chain recombines TRBV9 with TRBJ2-1; 8 bases map to TRBD2. The CDR3 runs 16 residues. CDR1 is SGDLS, CDR2 YYNGEE, per germline. V shed 3 bases, J shed 8 bases, and the junction held 13 bases outside the gene matches. The CDR3 region has the DNA TGTGCCAGCAGCGAACGGGGGACTAGAGGTCTGGATGAGCAGTTCTTC. Protein product: CASSERGTRGLDEQFF.

This clonotype was counted between two and nine times. This chain links TRBV29-1 with TRBJ2-7; TRBD2 might be the D (6 bases). The V end was cut by 3 bases, the J end by 7 bases, with 19 bases between. This CDR3 is built from 14 residues. From germline, CDR1 is SQVTM and CDR2 ANQGSEA. The CDR3 region is CSVEGRDFLGEQYF. CDR3 DNA sequence: TGCAGCGTTGAGGGCAGGGACTTTTTGGGAGAGCAGTACTTC.

This clonotype appeared a few times. V is TRBV20-1 and J is TRBJ2-5; the match to TRBD1 covers 7 bases. CDR3 length: 15 amino acids. V lost 0 bases and J lost 5; bases outside the gene matches: 9. Per the germline V gene, CDR1 is DFQATT and CDR2 is SNEGSKA (reference sequence). CDR3 bases: TGCAGTGCTAGAGAGGCGACAGGGATCGGCGAGACCCAGTACTTC. Translation gives CSAREATGIGETQYF.

This clonotype was seen a few times. This sequence joins TRBV6-2 or TRBV6-3 and TRBJ1-5; D is ambiguous. V gave up 7 bases and J gave up 2 bases, with 9 bases separating them. From germline, CDR1 is MNHEY and CDR2 SVGEGT. The CDR3 is 13 amino acids. The CDR3 reads CASTRNRNQPQHF. CDR3 sequence (DNA): TGTGCCAGCACCAGGAACCGCAATCAGCCCCAGCATTTT.

The chain recombines TRBV9 with TRBJ2-7; D unresolved. This CDR3 contains 13 residues. Germline CDR1 reads SGDLS; CDR2 reads YYNGEE. Trimming took off 4 bases at V and 3 bases at J, with 11 bases between the two ends. The CDR3 DNA sequence: TGTGCCAGCAGCCCCAGGCATGGCTACGAGCAGTACTTC. Amino acids: CASSPRHGYEQYF.

This clonotype came up a few times. This rearrangement joins TRBV28 to TRBJ2-7; D not resolved. The V end was cut by 2 bases, the J end by 5 bases, with 7 bases between. CDR1 is MDHEN, CDR2 SYDVKM, per germline. CDR3 length: 12 residues. The CDR3 here is CASSLEFHEQYF. CDR3 nucleotide sequence: TGTGCCAGCAGTTTAGAGTTCCACGAGCAGTACTTC.

Ten or more counts support this clonotype. V usage is TRBV4-3 and J usage is TRBJ2-5; D might be TRBD1 (6 bases). The V and J ends lost 1 base and 6 bases respectively, with 12 bases between them. The CDR3 length is 14 residues. Germline CDR1 is LGHNA and CDR2 is YSLEER. Here the CDR3 DNA reads TGCGCCAGCAGCCAAGTGGGATGGGGGCAGACCCAGTACTTC. It encodes CASSQVGWGQTQYF.

By sample share, this clonotype is medium-sized (0.01 to 0.1%). The CDR3 sequence: CSANSGTNYEQYF. The CDR3 DNA reads as TGCAGTGCCAATTCCGGGACGAATTACGAGCAGTACTTC. The chain links TRBV20-1 to TRBJ2-7; the D gene could be TRBD1 or TRBD2 (5 bases each). This CDR3 spans 13 amino acids. The ends were cut back, 6 bases at V and 4 bases at J, with 16 bases in the middle. The germline CDR1 and CDR2 sequences are DFQATT and SNEGSKA (reference sequence).

This clonotype was seen more than once but under ten times. The V and J genes are TRBV5-6 and TRBJ1-1, with D perhaps matching TRBD1 (5 bases). The CDR3 totals 14 residues. The germline gives CDR1 SGHDT, CDR2 YYEEEE. V shed 3 bases and J shed 3 bases, with 12 bases lying between them. The CDR3 sequence: CASSSDQGYTEAFF. The CDR3 DNA follows: TGTGCCAGCAGCTCTGACCAGGGATACACTGAAGCTTTCTTT.

The chain has TRBV3-1 and TRBJ2-3; tentatively, D is TRBD2 (5 bases). Trimming cost V 5 bases and J 7 bases, with 16 bases left between them. The CDR3 spans 14 residues. Germline CDR1 is LGHDT and CDR2 is YNNKEL (reference sequence). CDR3 nucleotides: TGTGCCAGCAGCGTTCGGACTCCCCCTAATACGCAGTATTTT. This sequence encodes CASSVRTPPNTQYF.

The chain is built from TRBV27 and TRBJ2-3, with 8 bases that match TRBD2. The CDR3 totals 17 residues. The germline CDR1 and CDR2 sequences are MNHEY and SMNVEV (reference sequence). After removal of 6 bases from V and 6 bases from J, the junction contained 17 bases not matched to a gene. CDR3 coding DNA: TGTGCCAGCAGCCGAGCGGGAGCATCCCCCGGTGTGGATACGCAGTATTTT. It specifies CASSRAGASPGVDTQYF.

V and J are TRBV30 and TRBJ1-2; TRBD1 agrees at 7 bases. The germline CDR1 and CDR2 sequences are GTSNPN and SVGIG (reference sequence). V trimming: 3 bases; J trimming: 4 bases; junction bases outside the gene matches: 11. This CDR3 is 15 amino acids long. In DNA, the CDR3 is TGTGCCTGGAGGCGATTTCCGGGACAGTTCTATGGCTACACCTTC. Protein sequence: CAWRRFPGQFYGYTF.

This chain uses TRBV5-1 with TRBJ2-1, with D perhaps TRBD1 (6 bases). Germline CDR1 SGHRS, CDR2 YFSETQ. The ends were cut back, 0 bases at V and 16 bases at J, with 11 bases in the middle. The CDR3 consists of 11 residues. The CDR3 bases are TGCGCCAGCAGCTTGGACAGGGTCCTATTCTTC. Translating it yields CASSLDRVLFF.

This chain joins TRBV28 and TRBJ1-1; D remains unclear. The germline V and J ends were trimmed by 7 bases and 2 bases, with 17 bases remaining between them. Germline V gene lookup returns CDR1 MDHEN and CDR2 SYDVKM. The CDR3 runs to 15 residues. The CDR3 DNA reads as TGTGCCAGCATCGCGACTGGCGCTGCTAACACTGAAGCTTTCTTT. It is translated as CASIATGAANTEAFF.

This clonotype was found a few times. The chain recombines TRBV6-1 with TRBJ2-3; 10 bases fit TRBD1. Germline V gene lookup returns CDR1 MNHNS and CDR2 SASEGT. Trimming took 6 bases from V and 4 from J; bases not matched to a gene: 1. This CDR3 is built from 13 residues. CDR3 DNA sequence: TGTGCCAGCAGGGGACAGGGGCCAGATACGCAGTATTTT. Translated: CASRGQGPDTQYF.

This clonotype was counted only a few times. The gene calls are TRBV29-1 and TRBJ2-1, with 9 bases that match TRBD1. After removal of 4 bases from V and 5 bases from J, the junction contained 9 bases not matched to a gene. The CDR3 covers 15 residues. From germline, CDR1 is SQVTM and CDR2 ANQGSEA. DNA of the CDR3: TGCAGCGTTGTGGGAGCGGGACAGGGTAACAATGAGCAGTTCTTC. Translation: CSVVGAGQGNNEQFF.